One sample yielded the 4 T cell receptor beta chains listed below, sequenced in a study of STAT5B mutations in CD4+ large granular lymphocyte leukemia. Sequencing used immunoSEQ multiplex PCR; TCRdb keeps in-frame clones, though not all of them. The sample consists of around 35,000 clones, approximately 67% of them appearing once. Sequencing was carried out using CD4+ T cells from blood buffy coats. Receptor source: a human donor in good health.

Only a few counts were recorded for this clone. The V gene is TRBV19, the J gene TRBJ1-3, with 8 bases that match TRBD1. Germline CDR1 and CDR2: LNHDA and SQIVND (reference sequence). J gave up 5 bases and V 5 bases, and 11 bases lay outside the gene matches. This CDR3 comprises 16 residues. CDR3 loop: CASSPTRTGTRNTIYF. The CDR3 nucleotides read TGTGCCAGTAGTCCTACTAGGACAGGGACAAGAAACACCATATATTTT. The entire variable domain, with the rest obtained from reference TRBV19 and TRBJ1-3, is as follows: DGGITQSPKYLFRKEGQNVTLSCEQNLNHDAMYWYRQDPGQGLRLIYYSQIVNDFQKGDIAEGYSVSREKKESFPLTVTSAQKNPTAFYLCASSPTRTGTRNTIYFGEGSWLTVV.

The gene calls are TRBV5-4 and TRBJ1-6; TRBD1 is a possible D gene (6 bases). CDR1 and CDR2 from the germline V gene are SGHNT and YYREEE (reference sequence). The CDR3 is made up of 15 amino acids. Trimming removed 4 bases at V and 7 bases at J, with 15 bases between. Written as DNA, the CDR3 is TGTGCCAGCAGCCCCGGGGGACAAGGGAATTCACCCCTCCACTTT. Its protein product is CASSPGGQGNSPLHF.

The chain combines TRBV28 with TRBJ1-5; D not resolved. Germline loops: CDR1 MDHEN, CDR2 SYDVKM. V lost 8 bases, J lost 2 bases, and 16 bases lay in between. This CDR3 comprises 15 residues. This CDR3 reads CASSSPGFGNQPQHF. The CDR3 DNA sequence: TGTGCCAGCTCATCGCCGGGCTTCGGCAATCAGCCCCAGCATTTT.

V is TRBV7-2 and J is TRBJ2-1, with 9 bases matching TRBD1. The CDR3 loop spans 16 amino acids. The junction had 3 bases not matched to a gene; V was cut back by 0 bases and J by 3 bases. Germline V lookup: CDR1 SGHTA, CDR2 FQGNSA. In DNA, the CDR3 is TGTGCCAGCAGCTTAGCGCGGGACAGGGACTACAATGAGCAGTTCTTC. It is translated as CASSLARDRDYNEQFF.